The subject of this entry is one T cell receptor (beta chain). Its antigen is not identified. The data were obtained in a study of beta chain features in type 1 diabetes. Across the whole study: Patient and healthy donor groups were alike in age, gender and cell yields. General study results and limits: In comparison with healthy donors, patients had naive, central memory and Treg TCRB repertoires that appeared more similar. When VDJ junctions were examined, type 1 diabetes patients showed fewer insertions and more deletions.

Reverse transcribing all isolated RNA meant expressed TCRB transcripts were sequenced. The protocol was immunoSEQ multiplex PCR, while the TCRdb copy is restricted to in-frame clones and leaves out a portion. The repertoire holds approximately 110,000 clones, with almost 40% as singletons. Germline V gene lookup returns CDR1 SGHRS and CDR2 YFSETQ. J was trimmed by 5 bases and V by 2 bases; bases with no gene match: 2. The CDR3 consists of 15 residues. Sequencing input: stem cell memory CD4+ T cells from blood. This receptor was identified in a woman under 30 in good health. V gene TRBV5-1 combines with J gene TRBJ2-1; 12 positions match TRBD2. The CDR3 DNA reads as TGCGCCAGCAGCTTCGGACTAGCGGGACACAATGAGCAGTTCTTC. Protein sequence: CASSFGLAGHNEQFF. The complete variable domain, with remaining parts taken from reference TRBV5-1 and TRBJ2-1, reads KAGVTQTPRYLIKTRGQQVTLSCSPISGHRSVSWYQQTPGQGLQFLFEYFSETQRNKGNFPGRFSGRQFSNSRSEMNVSTLELGDSALYLCASSFGLAGHNEQFFGPGTRLTVL.